The TCR beta chain under discussion was sequenced for a study of T cells in Graves' hyperthyroidism and ophthalmopathy. This clonotype showed up just a few times. Per the germline V gene, CDR1 is SGDLS and CDR2 is YYNGEE. CDR3 size: 15 residues. The V end was cut by 4 bases, the J end by 2 bases, with 16 bases between. Researchers amplified the TCR beta CDR3 regions from RNA transcripts. The HTBI set primed first-round TCR CDR3 RT-PCR. TCRdb itself ran the multiplex PCR reads through MiXCR, one entry per CDR3 protein. The top ten hold 6.5% to 9% of the sample, which has 660,000 or so distinct CDR3 sequences, 45% seen once.

The chain combines TRBV9 with TRBJ2-7, with D possibly matching TRBD1 (6 bases). Input material: peripheral blood or thyroid tissue (not recorded which). The sequence came from an adult man with Graves' disease, either hyperthyroidism or ophthalmopathy (not recorded which). CDR3 in amino acids: CASSQRPRGPYEQYF. The CDR3, as DNA: TGTGCCAGCAGCCAACGCCCCAGGGGACCCTACGAGCAGTACTTC.